The clone carrying this TCR beta chain has a count of ten or more. This entry is derived from a study of T cells after yellow fever vaccination. Overall study findings and caveats: The study found a weaker secondary response that peaked faster, day 5 versus 15. From the bulk population, abundant clonotypes could contaminate and appear within FACS-sorted repertoires. Post-booster reappearance was seen for most primary-vaccination clones (about 95% CD4, 75% to 90% CD8).

TCRdb re-analysed the 5' RACE reads in MiXCR, keeping a single row per CDR3 protein. The sample has 3,500 to 5,000 distinct CDR3 sequences, roughly 7.3% seen once. CDR1 MGHDK and CDR2 SYGVNS come from the germline V gene. Trimming removed 3 bases from V and 4 bases from J; junction bases left unmatched: 3. The CDR3 sequence is 15 residues long. The sequence was collected from a man aged 18-30 years who received the YFV17D yellow fever vaccine. The material sequenced was PBMCs, either bulk or a sorted T-cell subset (CD4+, CD8+, memory, or dextramer-sorted; not recorded which), taken about 41 days after the first yellow fever vaccination. V and J are TRBV25-1 and TRBJ1-2, with 12 bases fitting TRBD1. The DNA for the CDR3 is TGTGCCAGCAGTGATGGGACAGGGGGCGCCTATGGCTACACCTTC. It is translated as CASSDGTGGAYGYTF.